These 27 T cell receptor beta chains were sequenced from one sample in a study of blood T cell repertoires in COVID-19. Sequenced by immunoSEQ multiplex PCR; TCRdb stores in-frame clones only, minus some. The sample has 130,000 to 150,000 clones, approximately 81% seen once. The sequenced sample consisted of peripheral blood. All receptors come from a human donor in a cohort sampled during active COVID-19.

The chain links TRBV6-6 to TRBJ2-5; 10 bases line up with TRBD2. Germline V gives CDR1 MNHNY, CDR2 SVGAGI (reference sequence). The CDR3 runs to 14 residues. After removal of 10 bases from V and 0 bases from J, the junction contained 5 bases not matched to a gene. The CDR3 here is CATAAGGDQETQYF. The DNA for the CDR3 is TGTGCCACTGCAGCGGGAGGGGACCAAGAGACCCAGTACTTC.

V is TRBV9 and J is TRBJ2-7; TRBD2 agrees at 8 bases. The germline gives CDR1 SGDLS, CDR2 YYNGEE. Trimming removed 3 bases from V and 0 bases from J; junction bases left unmatched: 5. This CDR3 has 15 residues. The CDR3 nucleotides read TGTGCCAGCAGCGAAAGCGGGAGCTACTCCTACGAGCAGTACTTC. Amino acid sequence: CASSESGSYSYEQYF.

The CDR3 sequence is CATSSASGSGYEQYF. The CDR3 coding sequence is TGTGCCACCAGTTCGGCTAGCGGGAGTGGCTACGAGCAGTACTTC. The chain has TRBV24-1 and TRBJ2-7; 10 bases are a match to TRBD2. Germline CDR1 reads KGHDR; CDR2 reads SFDVKD. This CDR3 comprises 15 residues. Losses at the gene ends were 6 bases for V and 3 bases for J; bases not matched to a gene: 7.

The chain has TRBV3-1 (or the pseudogene TRBV3-2) and TRBJ2-2; 7 bases are shared with TRBD2. Unmatched junction bases numbered 14, after V lost 1 base and J lost 3 bases. CDR1 is LGHDT and CDR2 is YNNKEL in the germline V gene (reference sequence). The CDR3 has 19 residues. The CDR3 here is CASSQGPTSGAGYTGELFF. The CDR3 DNA reads TGTGCCAGCAGCCAAGGACCAACGTCCGGAGCGGGGTACACCGGGGAGCTGTTTTTT.

This rearrangement joins TRBV7-3 to TRBJ2-3; 12 bases align to TRBD2. The germline V gene encodes CDR1 SGHTA and CDR2 FQGTGA. This CDR3 has 15 amino acids. Trimming cost V 4 bases and J 3 bases; bases outside gene matches: 2. CDR3 sequence: CASSSGTSGTDTQYF. CDR3 bases: TGTGCCAGCAGCTCCGGGACTAGCGGGACAGATACGCAGTATTTT.

The V and J genes are TRBV27 and TRBJ1-2; 8 bases are shared with TRBD1. This CDR3 contains 15 residues. Germline V gene lookup returns CDR1 MNHEY and CDR2 SMNVEV (reference sequence). J was trimmed by 2 bases and V by 4 bases; bases with no gene match: 6. In nucleotides, the CDR3 is TGTGCCAGCAGTTCACCGGGACAGGACAACTATGGCTACACCTTC. Its protein product is CASSSPGQDNYGYTF.

This clone has a handful of counts. This sequence joins TRBV19 and TRBJ2-2; TRBD1 is a possible D gene (6 bases). The ends were cut back, 6 bases at V and 7 bases at J, with 15 bases in the middle. Germline V lookup: CDR1 LNHDA, CDR2 SQIVND (reference sequence). CDR3 size: 14 residues. In DNA, the CDR3 is TGTGCCAGTAGGCCCGGCTGGGGGCGCGGGGAGCTGTTTTTT. Translated, it gives CASRPGWGRGELFF.

The genes are TRBV7-2 and TRBJ2-7; TRBD1 aligns across 7 bases. CDR1 and CDR2 from the germline V gene are SGHTA and FQGNSA. CDR3 length equals 12 residues. V lost 5 bases and J lost 6; bases outside the gene matches: 4. For the CDR3, the DNA is TGTGCCAGCAGCCAGACAGGGTTCGAGCAGTACTTC. It is translated as CASSQTGFEQYF.

The rearrangement links TRBV28 to TRBJ2-7, with D perhaps TRBD2 (5 bases). This CDR3 region has 14 residues. The germline V and J ends were trimmed by 4 bases and 2 bases, with 12 bases remaining between them. Germline V CDR1 and CDR2: MDHEN, SYDVKM. CDR3 nucleotides: TGTGCCAGCAGTTCAGCCGGGAAAACCTACGAGCAGTACTTC. Translation gives CASSSAGKTYEQYF.

The chain recombines TRBV7-6 with TRBJ2-7; 11 bases fit TRBD1. The germline V gene encodes CDR1 SGHVS and CDR2 FNYEAQ. The ends lost 1 base at V and 11 bases at J; junction bases unmatched: 13. The CDR3 sequence is 16 residues long. CDR3 residues: CASSLGAGTGGFQEYF. In DNA, the CDR3 is TGTGCCAGCAGCTTAGGGGCCGGGACAGGGGGGTTTCAGGAGTACTTC.

The V gene is TRBV6-1, the J gene TRBJ1-2, with 10 bases lining up with TRBD1. This CDR3 has 15 residues. V dropped 2 bases and J dropped 7; count of bases not matched to a gene: 7. CDR1 is MNHNS and CDR2 is SASEGT in the germline V gene. The CDR3 DNA sequence: TGTGCCAGCAGTGAACTTACCGGGACAGGGGCTGGCTACACCTTC. Its translation is CASSELTGTGAGYTF.

The chain recombines TRBV2 with TRBJ1-2; 10 nucleotides match TRBD1. The CDR3 runs 16 residues. CDR1 and CDR2 from the germline V gene are SNHLY and FYNNEI. J was trimmed by 8 bases and V by 5 bases; bases with no gene match: 14. Written as DNA, the CDR3 is TGTGCCAGCAGTTACCATATGCGACAGGGGGCGAGGGGCTACACCTTC. Translating it yields CASSYHMRQGARGYTF.

This clone has a handful of counts. J is TRBJ1-3 and V is TRBV4-3; weak D call: TRBD1 (5 bases). This CDR3 is 15 amino acids long. Trimming cost V 3 bases and J 2 bases, with 11 bases left between them. Germline-derived CDR1 and CDR2 are LGHNA and YSLEER. Here the CDR3 reads CASSQGLFAGNTIYF. The CDR3 bases are TGCGCCAGCAGCCAGGGGCTTTTTGCTGGAAACACCATATATTTT.

The chain is built from TRBV3-1 (or the pseudogene TRBV3-2) and TRBJ1-2, with D tentatively TRBD1 (5 bases). The V and J ends lost 1 base and 4 bases respectively, with 10 bases between them. The CDR3 runs to 14 residues. The germline V gene has CDR1 LGHDT and CDR2 YNNKEL (reference sequence). In nucleotides, the CDR3 is TGTGCCAGCAGCCAAGGACAGCCCAGCTATGGCTACACCTTC. This codes for CASSQGQPSYGYTF.

The rearrangement joins TRBV28 to TRBJ2-7; TRBD2 aligns across 9 bases. CDR1 and CDR2 from the germline V gene are MDHEN and SYDVKM. This CDR3 comprises 19 residues. V lost 7 bases, J lost 2 bases, and 21 bases stayed unmatched. In nucleotides, the CDR3 is TGTGCCAGCAACTTCCTGGGGGGCGCAGCTAGCGGGACCCCCTACGAGCAGTACTTC. This encodes CASNFLGGAASGTPYEQYF.

The chain recombines TRBV28 with TRBJ2-2; TRBD2 might be the D (6 bases). There are 16 residues in the CDR3. The germline V and J ends were trimmed by 6 bases and 6 bases, with 20 bases remaining between them. Germline loops: CDR1 MDHEN, CDR2 SYDVKM. The CDR3 region has the DNA TGTGCCAGCAGCTCCCCCCGGGACTGGAGTTCCGGGGAGCTGTTTTTT. Residues: CASSSPRDWSSGELFF. Looking up the rest from reference TRBV28 and TRBJ2-2 gives the full variable domain: DVKVTQSSRYLVKRTGEKVFLECVQDMDHENMFWYRQDPGLGLRLIYFSYDVKMKEKGDIPEGYSVSREKKERFSLILESASTNQTSMYLCASSSPRDWSSGELFFGEGSRLTVL.

This sequence joins TRBV11-2 and TRBJ2-7; a possible D gene is TRBD1 (7 bases). The V gene's germline CDR1 is SGHAT and CDR2 FQNNGV. The CDR3 is 15 amino acids. The germline V and J ends were trimmed by 1 base and 3 bases, with 13 bases remaining between them. CDR3 DNA sequence: TGTGCCAGCAGCTTAGCGGGAGACAGGGTCTACGAGCAGTACTTC. Amino acids: CASSLAGDRVYEQYF.

This chain connects TRBV3-1 (or the pseudogene TRBV3-2) to TRBJ1-1; D remains unclear. Germline-derived CDR1 and CDR2 are LGHDT and YNNKEL (reference sequence). Deletions cut 0 bases from V and 7 bases from J, with 12 bases between. The CDR3 extends over 14 amino acids. The CDR3 loop is CASSQEGRDREAFF. The CDR3 DNA reads as TGTGCCAGCAGCCAAGAAGGGAGGGATCGTGAAGCTTTCTTT.

The J gene is TRBJ1-6, the V gene TRBV14, with 7 bases identical to TRBD1. Losses at the gene ends were 6 bases for V and 8 bases for J; bases not matched to a gene: 7. There are 14 residues in the CDR3. CDR1 is SGHDN and CDR2 is FVKESK in the germline V gene. The CDR3 nucleotides are TGTGCCAGCAGGGATTACAGGGGCCATTCACCCCTCCACTTT. It encodes CASRDYRGHSPLHF.

The genes are TRBV7-9 and TRBJ2-7; TRBD2 matches 9 bases. Germline V lookup: CDR1 SEHNR, CDR2 FQNEAQ (reference sequence). V lost 4 bases and J lost 3; bases outside the gene matches: 10. The CDR3 covers 16 residues. Written as DNA, the CDR3 is TGTGCCAGCAGCTACAATAGCGGGAGTGGGGGCTACGAGCAGTACTTC. Its translation is CASSYNSGSGGYEQYF.

J is TRBJ2-7 and V is TRBV6-2 or TRBV6-3, with 7 positions matching TRBD2. Germline CDR1 is MNHEY and CDR2 is SVGEGT. This CDR3 region has 14 residues. The trim removed 2 bases at V and 11 bases at J, leaving 12 bases unmatched. CDR3 residues: CASSYIPGLAEKYF. The CDR3 region has the DNA TGTGCCAGCAGTTACATCCCCGGGCTAGCGGAGAAGTACTTC.

The chain recombines TRBV4-1 with TRBJ2-2, with a weak D call TRBD2 (5 bases). Germline loops: CDR1 MGHRA, CDR2 YSYEKL. The V gene lost 0 bases and the J gene lost 4 bases, with 9 bases spanning the gap. The CDR3 covers 15 residues. The CDR3 coding sequence is TGCGCCAGCAGCCAAGATGAGGGAATCACCGGGGAGCTGTTTTTT. It translates to CASSQDEGITGELFF.

The gene calls are TRBV12-3 or TRBV12-4 and TRBJ1-2; tentatively, D is TRBD1 (5 bases). This CDR3 has 12 residues. The V end lost 8 bases, the J end lost 7 bases, and 14 bases lay between the germline ends. CDR3 protein: CASGHGGSGYTF. CDR3 sequence (DNA): TGTGCCAGCGGACATGGAGGGAGTGGCTACACCTTC.

This clone was counted between two and nine times. V is TRBV24-1 and J is TRBJ2-5; 8 bases fit TRBD1. The ends lost 5 bases at V and 2 bases at J; junction bases unmatched: 9. The CDR3 has 16 amino acids. From germline, CDR1 is KGHDR and CDR2 SFDVKD. This chain's CDR3 is CATSVLGTGQQETQYF. Here the CDR3 DNA reads TGTGCCACCAGTGTCCTTGGGACAGGACAACAAGAGACCCAGTACTTC.

CDR3 nucleotide sequence: TGCGCCAGCAGCTTAGTAGGCGGGAGGGAAGAGACCCAGTACTTC. It codes for CASSLVGGREETQYF. The chain couples TRBV5-1 to TRBJ2-5; 9 bases are shared with TRBD2. Germline CDR1 is SGHRS and CDR2 is YFSETQ. V shed 2 bases and J 3 bases; nucleotides not matched to a gene: 5. The CDR3 spans 15 residues.

V and J are TRBV4-1 and TRBJ2-2; 9 positions match TRBD2. Germline V CDR1 and CDR2: MGHRA, YSYEKL. There are 15 residues in the CDR3. J lost 5 bases, V lost 2 bases, and 3 bases had no gene match. In DNA form, the CDR3 reads TGCGCCAGCAGCCAACGGCTAGCGGGAACCGGGGAGCTGTTTTTT. Its translation is CASSQRLAGTGELFF.

Written as DNA, the CDR3 is TGTGCCAGTAGTACTCCGGGACAGTCCTACGAGCAGTACTTC. Its protein product is CASSTPGQSYEQYF. The chain recombines TRBV19 with TRBJ2-7, with 7 bases aligning to TRBD1. The CDR3 length is 14 residues. Germline loops: CDR1 LNHDA, CDR2 SQIVND (reference sequence). The V gene end was trimmed by 4 bases and the J gene end by 1 base; junction bases not matched to a gene: 4. Variable domain in full (rest from reference TRBV19 and TRBJ2-7): DGGITQSPKYLFRKEGQNVTLSCEQNLNHDAMYWYRQDPGQGLRLIYYSQIVNDFQKGDIAEGYSVSREKKESFPLTVTSAQKNPTAFYLCASSTPGQSYEQYFGPGTRLTVT.